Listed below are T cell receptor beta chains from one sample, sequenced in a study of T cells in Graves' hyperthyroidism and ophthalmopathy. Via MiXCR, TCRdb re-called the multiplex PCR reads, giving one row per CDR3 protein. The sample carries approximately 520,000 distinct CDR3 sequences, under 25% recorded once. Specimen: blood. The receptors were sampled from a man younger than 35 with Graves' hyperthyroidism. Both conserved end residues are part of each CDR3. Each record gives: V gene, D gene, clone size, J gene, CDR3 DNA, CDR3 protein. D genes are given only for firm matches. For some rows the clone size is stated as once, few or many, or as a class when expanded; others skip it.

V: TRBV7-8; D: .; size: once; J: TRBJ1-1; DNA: TGTGCCAGCAGCCCCTCGGGGGAATTAACTGAAGCTTTCTTT; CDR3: CASSPSGELTEAFF
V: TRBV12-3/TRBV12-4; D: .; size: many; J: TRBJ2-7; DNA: TGTGCCAGCAGTCATGCCGGGACAAATTCTTACGAGCAGTACTTC; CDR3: CASSHAGTNSYEQYF
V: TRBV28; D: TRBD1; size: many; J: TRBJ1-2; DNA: TGTGCCAGCAGTTTTCCAGGGGGGATTTATGGCTACACCTTC; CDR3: CASSFPGGIYGYTF
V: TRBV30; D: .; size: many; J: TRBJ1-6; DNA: TGTGCCTGGAGTGGGCAGGGCCCTTCACCCCTCCACTTT; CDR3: CAWSGQGPSPLHF
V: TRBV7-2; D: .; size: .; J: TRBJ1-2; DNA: TGTGCCAGCAGCCCGGACCGTCATGGCTACACCTTC; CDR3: CASSPDRHGYTF
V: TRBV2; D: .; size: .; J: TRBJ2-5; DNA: TGTGCCAGCAGTGAATTAGGCAGGGAAGAGACCCAGTACTTC; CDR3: CASSELGREETQYF
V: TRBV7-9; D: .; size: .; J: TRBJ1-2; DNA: TGTGCCAGCAGCTCTCCGGGGGCCATGTGGGGCTACACCTTC; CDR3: CASSSPGAMWGYTF
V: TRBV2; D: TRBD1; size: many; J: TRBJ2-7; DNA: TGTGCCAGCAGTGAAGCGCTTCTGAGGACAGGGTACTCCTACGAGCAGTACTTC; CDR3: CASSEALLRTGYSYEQYF
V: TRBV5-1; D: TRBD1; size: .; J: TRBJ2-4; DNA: TGCGCCAGCAGCTCAGTCCCGGGACAGGGGTTAGGGTCCAAAAACATTCAGTACTTC; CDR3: CASSSVPGQGLGSKNIQYF
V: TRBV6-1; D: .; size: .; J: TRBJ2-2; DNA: TGTGCCAGCAGCGAGGGGGGGCGGGCCGGGGAGCTGTTTTTT; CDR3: CASSEGGRAGELFF
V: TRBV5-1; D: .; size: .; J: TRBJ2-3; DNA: TGCGCCAGCGCAGTGAGGGAGGCCGGAGTAGATACGCAGTATTTT; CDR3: CASAVREAGVDTQYF
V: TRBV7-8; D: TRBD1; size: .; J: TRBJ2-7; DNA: TGTGCCAGCAGCCAGAGCCGGGACAGCTACGAGCAGTACTTC; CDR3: CASSQSRDSYEQYF
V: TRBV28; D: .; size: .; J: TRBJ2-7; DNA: TGTGCCAGCAGTTTCAGGGAAGGAGAGCAGTACTTC; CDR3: CASSFREGEQYF